What follows are 5 T cell receptor beta chains derived from one specimen sequenced in a study of CD8+ T cells in alopecia areata. cDNA serving as the sequencing template came from extracted, reverse transcribed RNA. Produced via immunoSEQ multiplex PCR; TCRdb's table is partial and in-frame only. The sample includes 150,000 to 200,000 clones, more than 55% of them seen just once. Treatment given: oral pan-JAK inhibitor, 5-10 mg twice daily. The sequencing used CD4+ T cells sorted from blood, collected at approximately week 50, from a patient treated with tofacitinib. These TCRs come from a human donor with alopecia areata.

The chain couples TRBV13 to TRBJ1-1; D gene uncertain. V lost 5 bases, J lost 11 bases, and 18 bases lay in between. Germline CDR1 is PRHDT and CDR2 is FYEKMQ (reference sequence). The CDR3 consists of 13 residues. The CDR3 sequence: CASSPERTSSAFF. In DNA form, the CDR3 reads TGTGCCAGCAGCCCCGAGAGGACTTCGTCGGCTTTCTTT.

The chain couples TRBV4-1 to TRBJ1-2; D may be TRBD1 (6 bases). The ends were cut back, 1 base at V and 8 bases at J, with 17 bases in the middle. Germline CDR1 is MGHRA and CDR2 is YSYEKL. CDR3 length: 15 amino acids. The CDR3: CASSQVTGGRGGYTF. In DNA, the CDR3 is TGCGCCAGCAGCCAAGTTACAGGCGGCAGGGGCGGCTACACCTTC.

The chain joins TRBV6-5 to TRBJ2-3, with 8 bases identical to TRBD2. CDR3 size: 14 residues. The V segment lost 8 bases and the J segment 2 bases; nucleotides outside the gene matches: 6. The germline CDR1 and CDR2 sequences are MNHEY and SVGAGI. The DNA for the CDR3 is TGTGCCAGCCGTGGAGCGGGGGACACAGATACGCAGTATTTT. It codes for CASRGAGDTDTQYF.

V gene TRBV29-1 combines with J gene TRBJ2-1; D ambiguous. CDR1 SQVTM and CDR2 ANQGSEA come from the germline V gene. This CDR3 has 16 amino acids. The V gene lost 0 bases and the J gene lost 1 base, with 13 bases spanning the gap. CDR3 sequence: CSVEEFSVRSYNEQFF. The CDR3, as DNA: TGCAGCGTTGAAGAGTTCTCGGTACGATCCTACAATGAGCAGTTCTTC.

The gene calls are TRBV6-5 and TRBJ1-1, with a possible D match to TRBD1 (6 bases). CDR3 size: 14 residues. CDR1 MNHEY and CDR2 SVGAGI come from the germline V gene. V was pared by 4 bases and J by 4 bases, with 13 bases between. The CDR3 DNA reads as TGTGCCAGCAGTTCTACAGGGCCGGGCACTGAAGCTTTCTTT. Translating gives CASSSTGPGTEAFF.